These 24 T cell receptor beta chains originate from one sample sequenced in a study of T cell responses to AZD1222 COVID-19 vaccine. Using immunoSEQ multiplex PCR, the repertoire was profiled, and TCRdb retains in-frame clones only, with some absent. The data show about 140,000 clones, about 89% seen once. This specimen was peripheral blood, taken 28 days after the second AZD1222 dose. These receptor sequences come from an adult who received the AZD1222 COVID-19 vaccine.

V gene TRBV5-1 combines with J gene TRBJ2-3; 12 nucleotides line up with TRBD2. The V and J ends lost 0 bases and 0 bases, in that order; junction bases with no gene match: 2. CDR3 length: 17 amino acids. The germline gives CDR1 SGHRS, CDR2 YFSETQ. DNA for the CDR3: TGCGCCAGCAGCTTGGGGACTAGCGGGGTTAGCACAGATACGCAGTATTTT. Protein product: CASSLGTSGVSTDTQYF.

The sample holds one count of this clone. CDR3 nucleotide sequence: TGTGCCACCTGGTTTCAACGGGAGGGCGGGAATCAGCCCCAGCATTTT. Translated, it gives CATWFQREGGNQPQHF. J is TRBJ1-5 and V is TRBV28, with D unresolved. Germline-derived CDR1 and CDR2 are MDHEN and SYDVKM. The germline V and J ends were trimmed by 10 bases and 4 bases, with 23 bases remaining between them. The CDR3 contains 16 residues.

The V and J genes are TRBV19 and TRBJ1-2; the D gene is possibly TRBD1 (5 bases). The V end lost 6 bases, the J end lost 5 bases, and 19 bases lay between the germline ends. The CDR3 totals 15 residues. Looked up from germline, CDR1 is LNHDA and CDR2 is SQIVND (reference sequence). CDR3 region: CASSSLRGTRYGYTF. DNA for the CDR3: TGTGCCAGTAGCTCGCTTCGGGGGACTAGGTATGGCTACACCTTC.

V usage is TRBV5-1 and J usage is TRBJ1-4; the D is unclear. Germline V gives CDR1 SGHRS, CDR2 YFSETQ. This CDR3 has 14 residues. Between the trimmed V and J ends, which lost 1 base and 2 bases, there was a span of 6 bases. The CDR3 here is CASSLRGTNEKLFF. CDR3 sequence (DNA): TGCGCCAGCAGCTTGCGAGGTACTAATGAAAAACTGTTTTTT. Supplemented by reference TRBV5-1 and TRBJ1-4, the full variable domain reads KAGVTQTPRYLIKTRGQQVTLSCSPISGHRSVSWYQQTPGQGLQFLFEYFSETQRNKGNFPGRFSGRQFSNSRSEMNVSTLELGDSALYLCASSLRGTNEKLFFGSGTQLSVL.

V usage is TRBV7-8 and J usage is TRBJ1-3, with unresolved D. The CDR3 has 16 amino acids. The V end lost 0 bases, the J end lost 0 bases, and 9 bases lay between the germline ends. Germline-derived CDR1 and CDR2 are SGHVS and FQNEAQ. CDR3 amino acids: CASSLAGPDSGNTIYF. The CDR3 nucleotides are TGTGCCAGCAGCTTAGCGGGTCCGGACTCTGGAAACACCATATATTTT.

The rearrangement joins TRBV7-2 to TRBJ2-1; TRBD1 agrees at 10 bases. The CDR3 sequence is 19 residues long. CDR1 is SGHTA and CDR2 is FQGNSA in the germline V gene. V was pared by 2 bases and J by 8 bases, with 18 bases of the junction left unmatched. The CDR3 coding sequence is TGTGCCAGCAGCTTAATGAGGGGCGGGACAGGGGCTTTTTCGGATGAGCAGTTCTTC. Translation: CASSLMRGGTGAFSDEQFF.

This chain joins TRBV7-9 and TRBJ1-4; the D gene is possibly TRBD1 (5 bases). Germline V CDR1 and CDR2: SEHNR, FQNEAQ (reference sequence). The CDR3 runs to 14 residues. Trimming stripped 5 bases from V and 8 bases from J, with 15 bases between. The CDR3, as DNA: TGTGCCAGCAGCCCGGCGGGGGGTGGGGAAAAACTGTTTTTT. This codes for CASSPAGGGEKLFF.

The V call is TRBV7-8, the J call TRBJ2-2; D call uncertain. V was cut by 5 bases and J by 6 bases, with 16 bases left in between. CDR1 and CDR2 from the germline V gene are SGHVS and FQNEAQ. This CDR3 has 15 amino acids. CDR3 loop: CASSSRNWVSGELFF. The DNA of the CDR3 is TGTGCCAGCAGCAGCCGGAATTGGGTCTCCGGGGAGCTGTTTTTT.

This chain joins TRBV24-1 and TRBJ1-5; D gene uncertain. Germline V CDR1 and CDR2: KGHDR, SFDVKD. CDR3 length: 14 residues. V was shortened by 3 bases and J by 0 bases, with 5 bases between the two germline ends. DNA of the CDR3: TGTGCCACCAGTGATCTTGATAGCAATCAGCCCCAGCATTTT. Translation: CATSDLDSNQPQHF.

The chain carries TRBV4-1 and TRBJ1-5; D may be TRBD1 (5 bases). Germline V gene sequence: CDR1 MGHRA, CDR2 YSYEKL. The CDR3 has 14 amino acids. V shed 1 base and J shed 7 bases, with 11 bases lying between them. CDR3 loop: CASSQVAGPQPQHF. Here the CDR3 DNA reads TGCGCCAGCAGCCAAGTTGCGGGACCCCAGCCCCAGCATTTT.

V usage is TRBV5-6 and J usage is TRBJ1-4, with D possibly being TRBD1 (6 bases). CDR3 size: 14 residues. Germline V gene sequence: CDR1 SGHDT, CDR2 YYEEEE. Trimming removed 2 bases at V and 5 bases at J, with 10 bases between. CDR3 sequence: CASSFAGVNEKLFF. DNA of the CDR3: TGTGCCAGCAGCTTTGCAGGGGTCAATGAAAAACTGTTTTTT.

This chain uses TRBV7-9 with TRBJ2-3; D is undetermined. The germline CDR1 and CDR2 sequences are SEHNR and FQNEAQ (reference sequence). Trimming shortened V by 4 bases and J by 10 bases, and 12 bases separated the two germline ends. The CDR3 is made up of 12 amino acids. CDR3 bases: TGTGCCAGCAGCTGGAACGTGCCGGCGCAGTATTTT. Amino acid sequence: CASSWNVPAQYF.

CDR3 sequence: CASSYPSGDGEKLFF. The CDR3 DNA reads TGTGCCAGCAGTTACCCCAGCGGGGACGGTGAAAAACTGTTTTTT. The chain links TRBV28 to TRBJ1-4; weak D call: TRBD1 (5 bases). The length of the CDR3 is 15 residues. V was cut by 4 bases and J by 7 bases, with 16 bases left in between. Germline V CDR1 and CDR2: MDHEN, SYDVKM.

The chain uses TRBV28 and TRBJ1-2; D is perhaps TRBD1 (6 bases). The V end was cut by 9 bases, the J end by 7 bases, with 18 bases between. The germline V gene encodes CDR1 MDHEN and CDR2 SYDVKM. The CDR3 has 13 residues. The CDR3, as DNA: TGTGCCAGTACCCCAGGGGTGTTGTTTGGCTACACCTTC. It yields the protein CASTPGVLFGYTF.

V gene TRBV2 combines with J gene TRBJ1-5; maybe TRBD1 (5 bases). V was clipped by 5 bases and J by 6 bases, with 14 bases between them. Per the germline V gene, CDR1 is SNHLY and CDR2 is FYNNEI. The CDR3 spans 14 residues. In DNA, the CDR3 is TGTGCCAGCAGTCGGCAGGGCGGAGGTCAGCCCCAGCATTTT. Translated: CASSRQGGGQPQHF.

This clone was observed once. The genes are TRBV5-8 and TRBJ1-2; D is uncertain. Trimming took off 3 bases at V and 3 bases at J, with 6 bases between the two ends. This CDR3 is built from 12 residues. Germline loops: CDR1 SGHTS, CDR2 YDEGEE. The DNA for the CDR3 is TGTGCCAGCAGCTGGGGAGACTATGGCTACACCTTC. This codes for CASSWGDYGYTF.

The chain employs TRBV4-3 and TRBJ1-3; weak D call: TRBD1 (6 bases). Per germline, CDR1 LGHNA and CDR2 YSLEER. Trimming removed 1 base at V and 0 bases at J, with 7 bases between. The CDR3 runs 15 residues. CDR3 bases: TGCGCCAGCAGCCAAGCAGGGGTCTCTGGAAACACCATATATTTT. It translates to CASSQAGVSGNTIYF.

The chain employs TRBV19 and TRBJ2-3, with D perhaps matching TRBD1 (7 bases). CDR1 and CDR2 (germline): LNHDA, SQIVND (reference sequence). Deletions cut 2 bases from V and 6 bases from J, with 21 bases between. This CDR3 has 17 residues. CDR3 loop: CASSINLAGQHLDTQYF. CDR3 DNA sequence: TGTGCCAGTAGTATAAATCTGGCGGGACAGCATCTCGATACGCAGTATTTT.

V is TRBV4-3 and J is TRBJ2-3; D possibly matches TRBD1 or TRBD2 (5 bases each). The CDR3 covers 15 residues. Germline V gene sequence: CDR1 LGHNA, CDR2 YSLEER. Trimming took 1 base from V and 2 from J, leaving 10 bases between them. CDR3 sequence reads: CASSQARDPTDTQYF. In DNA form, the CDR3 reads TGCGCCAGCAGCCAAGCTAGGGACCCCACAGATACGCAGTATTTT.

The chain recombines TRBV10-3 with TRBJ1-1; 7 nucleotides match TRBD1. Germline lookup yields CDR1 ENHRY and CDR2 SYGVKD. This CDR3 region has 14 residues. With 6 bases clipped from V and 1 base from J, the junction kept 5 bases outside the gene matches. The CDR3 sequence: CAIRRDSKNTEAFF. The CDR3, as DNA: TGTGCCATCAGGAGGGACAGCAAGAACACTGAAGCTTTCTTT.

The chain joins TRBV14 to TRBJ1-3, with D perhaps matching TRBD1 (5 bases). The CDR3 consists of 14 residues. Trimming removed 6 bases at V and 3 bases at J, with 12 bases between. Germline loops: CDR1 SGHDN, CDR2 FVKESK. The CDR3 DNA reads TGTGCCAGCAGTCCAGGGTTACGTGGAAACACCATATATTTT. It encodes CASSPGLRGNTIYF.

The gene calls are TRBV27 and TRBJ1-2; no reliable D call. The germline V gene has CDR1 MNHEY and CDR2 SMNVEV (reference sequence). V was clipped by 4 bases and J by 4 bases, with 13 bases between them. The CDR3 is made up of 14 amino acids. The CDR3 here is CASSSRPQPYGYTF. The DNA of the CDR3 is TGTGCCAGCAGTTCAAGACCTCAGCCCTATGGCTACACCTTC.

The genes are TRBV27 and TRBJ2-1; 13 nucleotides agree with TRBD2. CDR3 size: 15 residues. V shed 2 bases and J 6 bases; nucleotides not matched to a gene: 1. Germline V lookup: CDR1 MNHEY, CDR2 SMNVEV (reference sequence). Here the CDR3 DNA reads TGTGCCAGCAGTTTAACTAGCGGGGGGGTCAATGAGCAGTTCTTC. Translating gives CASSLTSGGVNEQFF.

J is TRBJ2-1 and V is TRBV18; D could derive from TRBD1 or TRBD2 (5 bases each). The ends were cut back, 2 bases at V and 3 bases at J, with 11 bases in the middle. Germline V gene sequence: CDR1 KGHSH, CDR2 LQKENI. The CDR3 covers 15 residues. The CDR3 DNA sequence: TGTGCCAGCTCACCAAGTCGGGACCTCTACAATGAGCAGTTCTTC. Protein sequence: CASSPSRDLYNEQFF.